Below, one T cell receptor beta chain is given with its context. The antigen is unknown. This sequence may be a read error, since a much larger clone differs from it by one base. This specimen belongs to a study of T cell repertoires in cytomegalovirus infection. Deletions cut 3 bases from V and 7 bases from J, with 18 bases between. This CDR3 comprises 15 residues. The germline V gene has CDR1 MGHDK and CDR2 SYGVNS. Study-wide results and caveats: Carriage of CMV together with the relevant HLA was identifiable through cumulative public TCR beta family frequency.

TCRdb re-called the reads through MiXCR, storing one row per CDR3 protein. The sample records about 190,000 distinct CDR3 sequences, 8% to 10% being singletons. The clonotype originates from a human donor in good health (CMV status not recorded). Some clones in this sample may be carry-over from other donors' samples. The chain combines TRBV25-1 with TRBJ1-2; a weak D match, TRBD1 (5 bases). Sequenced input: PBMCs. The CDR3 DNA is TGTGCCAGCAGTGAGGCCGGGACCGGGAAAAGTGGCTACACCTTC. The encoded protein is CASSEAGTGKSGYTF.